Sequencing of this T cell receptor (beta chain) was carried out in a study of T cell responses to AZD1222 COVID-19 vaccine. The table came from immunoSEQ multiplex PCR; TCRdb's copy has only in-frame clones and leaves some out. The sample lists around 90,000 clones; nearly 90% were seen once. Trimming left V 2 bases short and J 3 bases short, with 16 bases between. This CDR3 has 16 residues. Germline CDR1 reads MNHEY; CDR2 reads SVGEGT. This sequence joins TRBV6-2 or TRBV6-3 and TRBJ1-1; D is ambiguous. This sequence originates from an adult in good health. This specimen was peripheral blood, taken on day 0 of AZD1222 vaccination. CDR3 bases: TGTGCCAGCAGTTACGACGTACGGAGGCGGTACACTGAAGCTTTCTTT. Its protein is CASSYDVRRRYTEAFF.